This is a list of T cell receptor beta chains from one sample in a study of CD8 T cells in ankylosing spondylitis. Via MiXCR, TCRdb re-called the 5' RACE reads, giving one row per CDR3 protein. This sample carries just over 300,000 distinct CDR3 sequences, around 21% of them seen once, and the ten largest clones take roughly 4%. The specimen sequenced was blood, either unsorted or a sorted T cell fraction (not recorded which). The receptor source for this set is a female donor with ankylosing spondylitis or in good health (not recorded which). Both conserved end residues are part of each CDR3. The D gene is left open where the match is weak. The size entry is marked missing in some rows and otherwise reads once, few, many or a size class.

size	V	D	J	CDR3	DNA
few	TRBV6-1	-	TRBJ2-1	CASRPLADRSYNEQFF	TGTGCCAGCAGACCACTAGCCGACCGCTCCTACAATGAGCAGTTCTTC
-	TRBV29-1	-	TRBJ2-1	CSDRGAFHDGQFF	TGCAGCGACCGGGGGGCCTTTCATGATGGGCAGTTCTTC
few	TRBV29-1	-	TRBJ1-6	CSVSGSRGSPLHF	TGCAGCGTATCCGGGTCCCGGGGTTCACCCCTCCACTTT
-	TRBV9	-	TRBJ1-2	CASSTLDGKYGYTF	TGTGCCAGCAGCACACTGGACGGTAAATATGGCTACACCTTC
-	TRBV7-9	-	TRBJ1-5	CASSLRQDQPQHF	TGTGCCAGCAGCTTGCGACAAGATCAGCCCCAGCATTTT
-	TRBV6-1	-	TRBJ1-2	CASRSEARAGGYTF	TGTGCCAGCAGGTCGGAGGCAAGGGCGGGAGGCTACACCTTC
-	TRBV6-1	-	TRBJ2-7	CASKDRTYEQYF	TGTGCCAGCAAGGATCGAACCTACGAGCAGTACTTC
-	TRBV5-1	-	TRBJ1-1	CASSLALKRGVENTEAFF	TGCGCCAGCAGCTTGGCCCTAAAGCGGGGGGTGGAGAACACTGAAGCTTTCTTT
once	TRBV19	-	TRBJ2-1	CASSIALAEGYNEQFF	TGTGCCAGTAGTATAGCTCTCGCGGAGGGCTACAATGAGCAGTTCTTC
many	TRBV11-2	-	TRBJ1-1	CASRFTGRDTEAFF	TGTGCCAGCAGGTTTACAGGGCGGGACACTGAAGCTTTCTTT
many	TRBV10-3	-	TRBJ1-1	CAISGSSTEAFF	TGTGCCATCAGTGGCAGTAGCACTGAAGCTTTCTTT
-	TRBV4-1	TRBD1	TRBJ2-4	CASSQDRGLGNIQYF	TGCGCCAGCAGCCAAGATAGGGGGCTGGGAAACATTCAGTACTTC
many	TRBV20-1	TRBD2	TRBJ2-7	CSARRGAYEQYF	TGCAGTGCTAGACGGGGGGCCTACGAGCAGTACTTC
few	TRBV4-3	TRBD1	TRBJ1-6	CASSHRSSTGALPLHF	TGCGCCAGCAGCCACCGATCGTCGACAGGGGCTTTACCCCTCCACTTT
many	TRBV24-1	-	TRBJ1-5	CATSEGGGNQPQHF	TGTGCCACCAGTGAAGGAGGGGGCAATCAGCCCCAGCATTTT
few	TRBV12-3/TRBV12-4	-	TRBJ2-1	CASRLATGHNEQFF	TGTGCCAGCAGACTGGCCACTGGGCACAATGAGCAGTTCTTC
-	TRBV5-1	-	TRBJ2-3	CASRRVDTQYF	TGCGCCAGCAGGAGGGTGGATACGCAGTATTTT
few	TRBV28	-	TRBJ1-1	CASRRGGNTEAFF	TGTGCCAGCAGGCGCGGGGGGAACACTGAAGCTTTCTTT
-	TRBV27	TRBD1	TRBJ1-4	CASGGQGATNEKLFF	TGTGCCAGCGGGGGACAGGGGGCAACTAATGAAAAACTGTTTTTT
-	TRBV11-2	-	TRBJ1-1	CASSFDRRNTEAFF	TGTGCCAGCAGCTTCGACAGGCGGAACACTGAAGCTTTCTTT
few	TRBV13	TRBD2	TRBJ2-2	CASSLHGRASGELFF	TGTGCCAGCAGCTTACACGGGAGGGCCTCCGGGGAGCTGTTTTTT
-	TRBV5-1	-	TRBJ1-2	CASSPGHSDYGYTF	TGCGCCAGCAGCCCGGGACACTCCGACTATGGCTACACCTTC
-	TRBV11-1	TRBD1	TRBJ1-6	CASSPGQGYSPLHF	TGTGCCAGCAGCCCGGGACAGGGATATTCACCCCTCCACTTT
few	TRBV6-1	-	TRBJ1-3	CASSRPNGNTIYF	TGTGCCAGCAGTCGCCCCAATGGAAACACCATATATTTT
-	TRBV5-1	TRBD2	TRBJ2-3	CASSSPRSGRVLGTDTQYF	TGCGCCAGCAGCTCCCCCCGCAGCGGGAGGGTTTTGGGCACAGATACGCAGTATTTT
few	TRBV4-3	-	TRBJ1-5	CASSQNLNQPQHF	TGCGCCAGCAGCCAAAACCTGAATCAGCCCCAGCATTTT
-	TRBV11-3	-	TRBJ1-1	CASSMGALDTEAFF	TGTGCCAGCAGTATGGGTGCTCTGGACACTGAAGCTTTCTTT
-	TRBV29-1	TRBD1	TRBJ2-2	CSVLVQGARTGELFF	TGCAGCGTTTTGGTACAGGGGGCGCGTACCGGGGAGCTGTTTTTT
-	TRBV5-5	-	TRBJ1-4	CASSFTTTTNEKLFF	TGTGCCAGCAGCTTCACGACCACAACTAATGAAAAACTGTTTTTT
-	TRBV7-9	TRBD2	TRBJ2-7	CASSVLGGAYEQYF	TGTGCCAGCAGCGTCCTCGGGGGGGCCTACGAGCAGTACTTC
few	TRBV11-1	TRBD2	TRBJ2-5	CASSPRTSGIGAETQYF	TGTGCCAGCAGCCCCCGGACTAGCGGGATTGGGGCAGAGACCCAGTACTTC
few	TRBV7-2	-	TRBJ2-3	CASSSRDFVTDTQYF	TGTGCCAGCAGCTCCCGGGACTTTGTCACAGATACGCAGTATTTT
-	TRBV7-2	-	TRBJ2-3	CASSLDMGALATQYF	TGTGCCAGCAGCTTAGACATGGGAGCCCTAGCTACGCAGTATTTT
-	TRBV3-1	-	TRBJ1-1	CASSQSPSGNTEAFF	TGTGCCAGCAGCCAAAGTCCCTCGGGGAACACTGAAGCTTTCTTT
-	TRBV12-3/TRBV12-4	-	TRBJ2-1	CASSSGVGLYNEQFF	TGTGCCAGCAGTTCAGGAGTTGGGCTCTACAATGAGCAGTTCTTC
-	TRBV6-5	TRBD1	TRBJ1-2	CASSYATGSRGYTF	TGTGCCAGCAGTTACGCGACAGGGTCTCGTGGCTACACCTTC
few	TRBV10-3	-	TRBJ1-4	CAIRALDEKLFF	TGTGCCATCAGGGCATTAGATGAAAAACTGTTTTTT
-	TRBV6-2/TRBV6-3	-	TRBJ1-5	CASCRAAGTQPQHF	TGTGCCAGTTGCCGGGCGGCAGGGACTCAGCCCCAGCATTTT
-	TRBV10-3	-	TRBJ2-1	CATRDGTYNEQFF	TGTGCCACCCGGGACGGGACCTACAATGAGCAGTTCTTC
-	TRBV6-1	-	TRBJ2-1	CASSRASLGTSYNEQFF	TGTGCCAGCAGCAGAGCGTCACTAGGTACCTCCTACAATGAGCAGTTCTTC
-	TRBV4-3	-	TRBJ2-1	CASSQGLVGGNEQFF	TGCGCCAGCAGCCAAGGACTAGTGGGGGGCAATGAGCAGTTCTTC